These 6 T cell receptor beta chains came from one sample sequenced in a study of blood T cell repertoires in COVID-19. The repertoire was sequenced with immunoSEQ multiplex PCR; TCRdb's copy has only in-frame clones and lacks some. In the table there are 150,000 to 250,000 clones, roughly four fifths of which are singletons. Specimen: PBMCs or T cells enriched from blood (not recorded which). These receptors all come from a man in his forties who had recovered from COVID-19.

This clone has only a few counts. V is TRBV19 and J is TRBJ1-6, with TRBD1 matching over 7 bases. With 5 bases clipped from V and 9 bases from J, the junction kept 10 bases outside the gene matches. There are 15 residues in the CDR3. The germline gives CDR1 LNHDA, CDR2 SQIVND (reference sequence). The CDR3 reads CASSGRQGIGSPLHF. In DNA form, the CDR3 reads TGTGCCAGTAGTGGACGACAGGGAATAGGTTCACCCCTCCACTTT. The whole variable domain, filled in from reference TRBV19 and TRBJ1-6, reads DGGITQSPKYLFRKEGQNVTLSCEQNLNHDAMYWYRQDPGQGLRLIYYSQIVNDFQKGDIAEGYSVSREKKESFPLTVTSAQKNPTAFYLCASSGRQGIGSPLHFGNGTRLTVT.

The table lists this clone with a few counts. J is TRBJ2-6 and V is TRBV15; D possibly corresponds to TRBD1 (5 bases). CDR1 LNHNV and CDR2 YYDKDF come from the germline V gene (reference sequence). Trimming took 0 bases from V and 1 from J, leaving 13 bases between them. The CDR3 is 18 amino acids. CDR3 DNA sequence: TGTGCCACCAGCAGAGATTCAGGACACCTTTCTGGGGCCAACGTCCTGACTTTC. Its protein product is CATSRDSGHLSGANVLTF.

The rearrangement joins TRBV5-6 to TRBJ1-2, with no clear D. Germline values: CDR1 SGHDT, CDR2 YYEEEE. CDR3 length: 13 amino acids. The V gene lost 1 base and the J gene lost 7 bases, with 11 bases spanning the gap. The CDR3 loop is CASSLSLSVGYTF. The DNA for the CDR3 is TGTGCCAGCAGCTTGAGTCTCTCGGTTGGCTACACCTTC.

The rearrangement links TRBV6-6 to TRBJ1-6; D gene unclear. The CDR3 extends over 13 amino acids. Germline V gene lookup returns CDR1 MNHNY and CDR2 SVGAGI (reference sequence). Trimming removed 5 bases at V and 8 bases at J, with 10 bases between. The CDR3 DNA sequence: TGTGCCAGCAGTAATCAACTTTATTCACCCCTCCACTTT. Translated: CASSNQLYSPLHF.

The genes are TRBV7-3 and TRBJ2-3, with D tentatively TRBD1 (6 bases). Germline V gives CDR1 SGHTA, CDR2 FQGTGA. Trimming took off 5 bases at V and 5 bases at J, with 11 bases between the two ends. This CDR3 has 13 amino acids. DNA of the CDR3: TGTGCCAGCAGCGAAACAGGGATAGATACGCAGTATTTT. Translation: CASSETGIDTQYF.

This clone occurred a few times. CDR3 DNA: TGTGCCAGCAGTCGATCAGGGGGCCGAGCTTTCTTT. This codes for CASSRSGGRAFF. The chain is built from TRBV28 and TRBJ1-1, with 8 bases lining up with TRBD1. CDR3 length equals 12 residues. The ends lost 5 bases at V and 10 bases at J; junction bases unmatched: 6. Per germline, CDR1 MDHEN and CDR2 SYDVKM.